The rows below give T cell receptor beta chains drawn from one sample of a study of CD8+CD57+ T cells in acquired aplastic anemia. TCRdb fed the reads into MiXCR, producing one record per CDR3 protein. The sample yields hundreds of thousands of distinct CDR3 sequences, around 33% seen once. The sequenced material came from sorted CD4+, CD8+, or CD8+CD57+ T cells (not recorded which) from PBMCs. These TCRs come from a human donor with aplastic anemia. Both conserved end residues are part of each CDR3. The D gene is left open where the match is weak. Clone size is stated in some rows and not others, as once, few, many or a class when expanded.

abundance	d_gene	v_gene	j_gene	CDR3aa	CDR3nt
many	.	TRBV2	TRBJ2-7	CASRLTATYEQYF	TGTGCCAGCAGACTGACGGCTACCTACGAGCAGTACTTC
few	TRBD2	TRBV7-9	TRBJ2-1	CASSRAGTYNEQFF	TGTGCCAGCAGTAGAGCGGGGACTTACAATGAGCAGTTCTTC
many	TRBD1	TRBV4-3	TRBJ2-7	CASSHRDSYEQYF	TGCGCCAGCAGCCATAGGGACAGCTACGAGCAGTACTTC
.	.	TRBV20-1	TRBJ1-6	CSARAVQQGVFYNSLLHF	TGCAGTGCTAGAGCGGTCCAACAAGGCGTATTCTATAACTCACTCCTCCACTTT
.	TRBD1	TRBV30	TRBJ1-2	CAWSQGQSFYGYTF	TGTGCCTGGAGCCAGGGACAGTCTTTTTATGGCTACACCTTC
many	.	TRBV25-1	TRBJ1-1	CASSEGDKTEAFF	TGTGCCAGCAGTGAAGGTGATAAAACTGAAGCTTTCTTT
.	.	TRBV24-1	TRBJ2-7	CATSDSGHPNYEQYF	TGTGCCACCAGTGATTCGGGACATCCCAACTACGAGCAGTACTTC
.	TRBD2	TRBV11-2	TRBJ2-1	CASSLGRGGGTDEQFF	TGTGCCAGCAGCTTAGGACGGGGCGGGGGGACGGATGAGCAGTTCTTC
few	.	TRBV5-8	TRBJ2-3	CASSRPGTDTQYF	TGTGCCAGCAGCCGACCAGGCACAGATACGCAGTATTTT
.	TRBD1	TRBV30	TRBJ1-3	CAWTGTGVGNTIYF	TGTGCCTGGACCGGGACAGGGGTTGGAAACACCATATATTTT
once	.	TRBV10-3	TRBJ2-5	CATSDQGSGETQYF	TGTGCCACCAGTGATCAGGGGAGTGGTGAGACCCAGTACTTC
.	.	TRBV12-3/TRBV12-4	TRBJ2-5	CASSTRAVGETQYF	TGTGCCAGCAGTACCCGAGCGGTGGGGGAGACCCAGTACTTC
.	.	TRBV2	TRBJ1-2	CASRPYLTGIGYTF	TGTGCCAGCAGACCCTACCTTACAGGGATCGGCTACACCTTC
.	TRBD2	TRBV14	TRBJ2-1	CASSTLAGGRDNEQFF	TGTGCCAGCAGCACACTAGCGGGGGGGCGCGACAATGAGCAGTTCTTC
few	.	TRBV4-1	TRBJ2-1	CASSQVRGANEQFF	TGCGCCAGCAGCCAAGTAAGGGGGGCCAATGAGCAGTTCTTC
.	TRBD1	TRBV14	TRBJ2-7	CASSPPPSGQVIYEQYF	TGTGCCAGCAGCCCCCCACCTTCGGGACAGGTCATATACGAGCAGTACTTC
few	.	TRBV29-1	TRBJ2-3	CSVEALTSTDTQYF	TGCAGCGTTGAAGCGTTGACTAGCACAGATACGCAGTATTTT
.	.	TRBV13	TRBJ1-4	CASSLAPVKTTNEKLFF	TGTGCCAGCAGCCTAGCTCCGGTGAAAACAACTAATGAAAAACTGTTTTTT
many	TRBD2	TRBV7-3	TRBJ2-3	CASSTTSGGPQYF	TGTGCCAGCAGCACCACTAGCGGGGGGCCGCAGTATTTT
many	.	TRBV27	TRBJ1-2	CASKEGVSAIRYTF	TGTGCCAGCAAAGAGGGGGTTTCGGCAATCCGCTACACCTTC
many	.	TRBV10-3	TRBJ1-5	CAIRSEGNQPQHF	TGTGCCATCCGGAGTGAGGGCAATCAGCCCCAGCATTTT
few	TRBD2	TRBV6-5	TRBJ2-7	CASSYTRTSVYEQYF	TGTGCCAGCAGTTACACGAGGACTAGCGTCTACGAGCAGTACTTC
many	.	TRBV4-2	TRBJ1-2	CASRQTAGDNYGYTF	TGTGCCAGCAGACAAACAGCTGGGGATAACTATGGCTACACCTTC
.	.	TRBV24-1	TRBJ2-2	CATSEPTSRTVRTGELFF	TGTGCCACCAGTGAGCCGACTAGTCGGACAGTTCGTACCGGGGAGCTGTTTTTT
.	TRBD1	TRBV19	TRBJ1-6	CASSTRTGLNNSPLHF	TGTGCCAGTAGTACCAGGACAGGATTGAATAATTCACCCCTCCACTTT
many	.	TRBV20-1	TRBJ1-5	CSAWTANQPQHF	TGCAGTGCTTGGACCGCCAATCAGCCCCAGCATTTT
few	TRBD2	TRBV20-1	TRBJ2-2	CSASGRLAGELFF	TGCAGTGCTAGCGGGAGGTTGGCCGGGGAGCTGTTTTTT